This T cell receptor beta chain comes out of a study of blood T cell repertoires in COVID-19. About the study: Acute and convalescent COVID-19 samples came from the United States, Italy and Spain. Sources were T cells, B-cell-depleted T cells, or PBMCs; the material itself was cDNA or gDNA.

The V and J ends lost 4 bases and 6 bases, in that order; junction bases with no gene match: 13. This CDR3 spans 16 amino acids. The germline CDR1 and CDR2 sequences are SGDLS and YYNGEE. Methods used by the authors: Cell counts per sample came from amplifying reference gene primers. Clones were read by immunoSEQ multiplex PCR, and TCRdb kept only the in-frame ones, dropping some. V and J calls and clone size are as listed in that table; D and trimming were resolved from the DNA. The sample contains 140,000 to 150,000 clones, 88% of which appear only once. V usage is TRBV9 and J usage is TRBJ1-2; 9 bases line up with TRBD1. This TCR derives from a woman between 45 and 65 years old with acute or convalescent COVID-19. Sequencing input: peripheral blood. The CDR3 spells CASSPSFPQGANGYTF. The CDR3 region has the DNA TGTGCCAGCAGCCCATCATTCCCACAGGGGGCTAATGGCTACACCTTC. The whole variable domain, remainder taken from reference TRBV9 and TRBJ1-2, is DSGVTQTPKHLITATGQRVTLRCSPRSGDLSVYWYQQSLDQGLQFLIQYYNGEERAKGNILERFSAQQFPDLHSELNLSSLELGDSALYFCASSPSFPQGANGYTFGSGTRLTVV.